This T cell receptor beta chain was captured in a study of CD8 T cells in ankylosing spondylitis. This clonotype was counted ten times or more. Its antigen remains unknown. The CDR3 is 13 amino acids. Trimming took 4 bases from V and 5 from J, leaving 9 bases between them. Germline V gene lookup returns CDR1 SGHRS and CDR2 YFSETQ. Notes on the study in general: Ankylosing spondylitis blood seemed to carry a telltale TCR beta motif made of about 8 highly homologous variants. Matched synovial fluid from ankylosing spondylitis patients was reported to be enriched for disease-linked clones. A number of the motif variants had already been described in reactive arthritis synovial fluid and blood.

Making the TCR beta libraries involved quantitative 5'-RACE with molecular barcodes. Each CDR3 protein is one row after TCRdb ran MiXCR on the 5' RACE reads. The table includes under 250,000 distinct CDR3 sequences, about 10% detected once. Sequences were obtained from blood, either unsorted or a sorted T cell fraction (not recorded which). This TCR was recovered from a male donor with ankylosing spondylitis or in good health (not recorded which). This chain joins TRBV5-1 and TRBJ2-2; D not certain. This chain's CDR3 is CASSPTFTGELFF. In DNA, the CDR3 is TGCGCCAGCAGCCCGACCTTTACCGGGGAGCTGTTTTTT.